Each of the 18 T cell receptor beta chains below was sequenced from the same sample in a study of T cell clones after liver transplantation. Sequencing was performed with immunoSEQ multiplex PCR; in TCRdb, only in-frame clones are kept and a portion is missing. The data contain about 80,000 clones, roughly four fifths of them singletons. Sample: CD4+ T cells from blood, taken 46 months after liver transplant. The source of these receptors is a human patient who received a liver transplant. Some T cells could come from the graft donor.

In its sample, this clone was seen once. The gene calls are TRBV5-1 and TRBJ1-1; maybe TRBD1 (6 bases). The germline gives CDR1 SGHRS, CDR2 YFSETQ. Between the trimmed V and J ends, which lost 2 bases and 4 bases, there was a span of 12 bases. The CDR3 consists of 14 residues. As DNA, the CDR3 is TGCGCCAGCAGCTTAGTGGACAGATCCACTGAAGCTTTCTTT. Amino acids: CASSLVDRSTEAFF. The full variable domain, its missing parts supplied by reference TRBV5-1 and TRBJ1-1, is KAGVTQTPRYLIKTRGQQVTLSCSPISGHRSVSWYQQTPGQGLQFLFEYFSETQRNKGNFPGRFSGRQFSNSRSEMNVSTLELGDSALYLCASSLVDRSTEAFFGQGTRLTVV.

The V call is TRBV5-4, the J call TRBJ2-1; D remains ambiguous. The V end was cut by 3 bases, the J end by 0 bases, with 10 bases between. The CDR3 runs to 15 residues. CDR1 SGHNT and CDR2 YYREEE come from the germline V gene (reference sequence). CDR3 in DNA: TGTGCCAGCAGCTACGGACCTAGCTCCTACAATGAGCAGTTCTTC. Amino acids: CASSYGPSSYNEQFF.

CDR3 protein: CASSGPLFKEQYF. In DNA form, the CDR3 reads TGTGCCAGCAGTGGACCCTTATTTAAAGAGCAGTACTTC. The chain uses TRBV28 and TRBJ2-7; D remains unclear. This CDR3 has 13 amino acids. V was shortened by 5 bases and J by 7 bases, with 15 bases between the two germline ends. Germline V CDR1 and CDR2: MDHEN, SYDVKM.

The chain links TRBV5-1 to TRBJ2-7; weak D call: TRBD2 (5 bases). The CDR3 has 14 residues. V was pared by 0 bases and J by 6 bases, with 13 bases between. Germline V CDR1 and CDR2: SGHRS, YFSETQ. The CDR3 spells CASSLVVSEGEQYF. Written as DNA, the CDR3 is TGCGCCAGCAGCTTGGTAGTTAGCGAAGGCGAGCAGTACTTC.

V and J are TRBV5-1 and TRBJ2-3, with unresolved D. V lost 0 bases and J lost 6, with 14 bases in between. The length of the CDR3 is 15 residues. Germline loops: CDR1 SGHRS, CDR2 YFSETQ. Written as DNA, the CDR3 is TGCGCCAGCAGCTTGGGGCACCAACCACCGGATACGCAGTATTTT. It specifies CASSLGHQPPDTQYF. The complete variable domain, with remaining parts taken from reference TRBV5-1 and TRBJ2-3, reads KAGVTQTPRYLIKTRGQQVTLSCSPISGHRSVSWYQQTPGQGLQFLFEYFSETQRNKGNFPGRFSGRQFSNSRSEMNVSTLELGDSALYLCASSLGHQPPDTQYFGPGTRLTVL.

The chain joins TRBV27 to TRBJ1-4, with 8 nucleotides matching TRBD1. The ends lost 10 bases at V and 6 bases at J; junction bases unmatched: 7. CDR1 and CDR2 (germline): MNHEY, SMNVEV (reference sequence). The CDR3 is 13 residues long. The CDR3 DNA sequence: TGTGCCACCGCTACAGGGGGGCATGAAAAACTGTTTTTT. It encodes CATATGGHEKLFF.

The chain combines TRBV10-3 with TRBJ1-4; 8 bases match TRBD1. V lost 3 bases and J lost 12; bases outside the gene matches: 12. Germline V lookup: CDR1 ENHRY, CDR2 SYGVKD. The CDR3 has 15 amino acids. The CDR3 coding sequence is TGTGCCATCAGTGACCTAGGGACAGGTCGGTCGGAACTGTTTTTT. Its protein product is CAISDLGTGRSELFF.

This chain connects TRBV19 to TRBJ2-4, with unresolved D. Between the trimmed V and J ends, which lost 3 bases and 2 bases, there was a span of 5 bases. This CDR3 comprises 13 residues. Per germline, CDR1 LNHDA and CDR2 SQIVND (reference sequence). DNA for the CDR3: TGTGCCAGTAGTATCGAGACCAAAAACATTCAGTACTTC. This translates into CASSIETKNIQYF.

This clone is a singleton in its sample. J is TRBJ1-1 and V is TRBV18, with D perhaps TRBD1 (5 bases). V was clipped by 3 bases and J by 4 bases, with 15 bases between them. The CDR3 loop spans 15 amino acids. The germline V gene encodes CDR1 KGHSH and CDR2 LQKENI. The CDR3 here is CASSPRAGRGTEAFF. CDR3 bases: TGTGCCAGCTCACCTCGGGCAGGGCGGGGCACTGAAGCTTTCTTT.

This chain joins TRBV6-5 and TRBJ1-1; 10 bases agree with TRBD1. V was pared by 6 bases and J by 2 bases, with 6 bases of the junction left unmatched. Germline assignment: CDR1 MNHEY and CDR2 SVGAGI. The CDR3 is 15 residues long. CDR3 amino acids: CASRKTGGSNTEAFF. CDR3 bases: TGTGCCAGCAGGAAGACAGGGGGCTCAAACACTGAAGCTTTCTTT.

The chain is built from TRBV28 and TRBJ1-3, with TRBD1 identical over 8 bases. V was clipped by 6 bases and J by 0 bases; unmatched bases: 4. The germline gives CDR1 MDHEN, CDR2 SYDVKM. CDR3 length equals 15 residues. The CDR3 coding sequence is TGTGCCAGCAGGAACAGGGGGAACTCTGGAAACACCATATATTTT. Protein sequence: CASRNRGNSGNTIYF.

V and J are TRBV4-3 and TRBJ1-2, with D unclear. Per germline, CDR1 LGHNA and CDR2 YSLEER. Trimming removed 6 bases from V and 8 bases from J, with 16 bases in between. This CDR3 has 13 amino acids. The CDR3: CASSTETSGGYTF. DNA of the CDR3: TGCGCCAGCAGTACGGAGACGAGCGGAGGCTACACCTTC.

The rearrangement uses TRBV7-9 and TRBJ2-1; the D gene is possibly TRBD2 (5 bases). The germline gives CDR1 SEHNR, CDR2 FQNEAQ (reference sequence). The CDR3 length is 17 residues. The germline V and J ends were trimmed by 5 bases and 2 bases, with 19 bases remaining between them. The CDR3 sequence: CASSPPFRGIAYNEQFF. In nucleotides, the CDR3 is TGTGCCAGCAGCCCCCCCTTTCGAGGGATAGCCTACAATGAGCAGTTCTTC.

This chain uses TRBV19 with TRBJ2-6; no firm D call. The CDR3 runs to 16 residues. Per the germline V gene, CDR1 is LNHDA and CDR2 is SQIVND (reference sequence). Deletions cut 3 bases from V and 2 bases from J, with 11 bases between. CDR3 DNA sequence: TGTGCCAGTAGTATCGATAGGGTCCCTGGGGCCAACGTCCTGACTTTC. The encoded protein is CASSIDRVPGANVLTF.

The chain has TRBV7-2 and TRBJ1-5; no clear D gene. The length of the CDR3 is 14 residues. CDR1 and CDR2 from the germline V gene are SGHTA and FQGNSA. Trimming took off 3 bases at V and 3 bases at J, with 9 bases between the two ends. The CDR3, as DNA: TGTGCCAGCAGCTTCCACGGCTACAATCAGCCCCAGCATTTT. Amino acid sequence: CASSFHGYNQPQHF.

The CDR3 is CASSPFGKRQGLPNYGYTF. The CDR3 DNA is TGTGCCAGCAGCCCCTTTGGGAAACGACAGGGGCTTCCGAACTATGGCTACACCTTC. The genes are TRBV6-4 and TRBJ1-2, with 8 nucleotides matching TRBD1. Trimming at V came to 6 bases and at J to 2 bases, leaving 20 bases not matched to a gene. CDR1 and CDR2 (germline): MRHNA, SNTAGT. This CDR3 is 19 amino acids long.

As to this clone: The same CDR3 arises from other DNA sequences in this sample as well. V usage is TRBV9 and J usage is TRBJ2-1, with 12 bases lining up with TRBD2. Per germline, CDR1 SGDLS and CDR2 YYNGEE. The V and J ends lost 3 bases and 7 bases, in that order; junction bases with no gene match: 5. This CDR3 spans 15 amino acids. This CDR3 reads CASSATSGRGNEQFF. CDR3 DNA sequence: TGTGCCAGCAGCGCGACTAGCGGGAGAGGGAATGAGCAGTTCTTC.

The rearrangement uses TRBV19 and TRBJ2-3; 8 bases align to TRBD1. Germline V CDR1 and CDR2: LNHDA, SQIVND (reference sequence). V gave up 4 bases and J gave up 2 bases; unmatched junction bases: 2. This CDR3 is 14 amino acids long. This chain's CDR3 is CASSTTGVTDTQYF. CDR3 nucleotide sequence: TGTGCCAGTAGTACGACAGGGGTCACAGATACGCAGTATTTT. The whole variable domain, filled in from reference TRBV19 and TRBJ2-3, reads DGGITQSPKYLFRKEGQNVTLSCEQNLNHDAMYWYRQDPGQGLRLIYYSQIVNDFQKGDIAEGYSVSREKKESFPLTVTSAQKNPTAFYLCASSTTGVTDTQYFGPGTRLTVL.